This T cell receptor (beta chain) was retrieved from a study of siplizumab effects on memory and regulatory T cells (dated by TCRdb to between 2018 and 2021). Describing the broader study: The study examined how the anti-CD2 antibody siplizumab affects alloreactive T-cell subsets in allogeneic mixed lymphocyte reactions built from human PBMCs. General study outcomes and caveats: Among mappable alloreactive CD4+ clones, an average Treg-derived fraction of roughly 71% was observed with siplizumab, compared with approximately 25% in control reactions. About 80-97% of proliferating CD4+ or CD8+ clones could not be given a naive or memory phenotype. Greater diversity appeared to be present in unstimulated naive T cells than in memory T cells, and a substantial contribution to the alloresponse seemed to be made by naive cells. Whether proliferating Tregs from siplizumab cultures actually had suppressive function was not functionally confirmed. Sequences below about 10^-5 frequency were poorly captured, so only a minor fraction of alloreactive clones could be mapped to unstimulated subsets. Siplizumab significantly lowered the cumulative frequency of alloreactive sequences that could be traced to unstimulated CD4+ memory T cells.

The library was obtained by the immunoSEQ multiplex PCR assay. Roughly 100,000 TCR templates per sample were assayed by the deep sequencing platform. Genomic DNA extracted from sorted T cells was the material used for TCRbeta CDR3 sequencing. The authors processed their data as follows. Clonal analysis of TCRbeta CDR3 data was done in the R programming language. Comparing unstimulated samples against CFSE-low samples taken after the reaction was how alloreactive CD4+ and CD8+ clones were defined. By matching sequences to the repertoires of sorted unstimulated Treg and non-Treg cells, each alloreactive CD4+ clone was assigned a regulatory or non-regulatory origin. The clones in this table, taken by TCRdb from immuneACCESS, are in-frame only. Not every clone is retained; where verified, under half of the shortfall comes from an unresolved V gene, and the cause of the rest is unknown. D and trimming were read from the DNA, whereas the V and J calls and clone size are those reported in that table. The sample table contains about 82,000 clones; only one count was recorded for roughly 87% of them. Over 1.5% of the sample is in the top ten clones.

Measured from the cysteine to the phenylalanine, the CDR3 is 14 residues long. Only the CDR3 part of the read is kept: 42 bases, read in frame from the first base. CDR1 and CDR2 were assigned from the germline V gene (reference sequence) as LNHDA and SQIVND. V and J are truncated by 5 bases and 0 bases respectively, leaving an intervening sequence of 7 bases. Sorted unstimulated T cells and proliferating T cells recovered from mixed lymphocyte reactions were subjected to TCRbeta CDR3 sequencing. Fresh whole blood from some ten HLA-typed healthy donors was used as the source from which PBMCs were isolated. To map where alloreactive clones came from, unstimulated CD4+ regulatory T cells were FACS-sorted. On this clone: What this receptor recognizes is not known. No per-base quality is available; no much larger clone lies one base away.

Sample: Tregs sorted from blood. The chain was built from TRBV19 and TRBJ2-2; no D gene is confidently identified. The sequence was obtained from a human donor in good health. The CDR3 amino acid sequence is: CASSDLPNTGELFF. The sequence in DNA is TGTGCCAGTAGTGACCTCCCGAACACCGGGGAGCTGTTTTTT.